Sequencing of this T cell receptor beta chain was carried out in a study of cytomegalovirus exposure and HLA in healthy donors. This clone came up a few times. What it recognizes is unknown. Germline loops: CDR1 SGHVS, CDR2 FNYEAQ. Deletions cut 5 bases from V and 4 bases from J, with 20 bases between. The CDR3 loop spans 16 amino acids. Notes on the study in general: In vitro assays verified that a few CMV-associated chains recognized CMV antigens specifically. Analyses of presence and absence presupposed an approximately uniform sequencing depth across donors.

The PCR was carried out with 60 Vbeta primers and 13 Jbeta primers. Sequenced by immunoSEQ multiplex PCR; TCRdb stores in-frame clones only, minus some. The sample records approximately 100,000 clones, 55% to 75% being singletons. Input material: PBMCs. V usage is TRBV7-6 and J usage is TRBJ1-2; D is unresolved. The receptor was derived from a man between 60 and 75 years old in good health and CMV-seronegative. CDR3 DNA: TGTGCCAGCAGCCCCCTTTTGCAGCGGGCTTTCTATGGCTACACCTTC. It codes for CASSPLLQRAFYGYTF.